This T cell receptor beta chain came from a study of technical replicates of blood from several donors. The table came from immunoSEQ multiplex PCR; TCRdb's copy has only in-frame clones and leaves some out. In the table there are about 81,000 clones, about 94% of which are singletons. The ends lost 5 bases at V and 2 bases at J; junction bases unmatched: 5. CDR1 is GTSNPN and CDR2 is SVGIG in the germline V gene (reference sequence). This CDR3 is built from 13 residues. Sequencing was carried out using T cells isolated from PBMCs. This TCR was recovered from a human donor in good health. This chain uses TRBV30 with TRBJ2-7, with 8 bases matching TRBD2. CDR3 nucleotides: TGTGCCTGGGGGACTAGGGGCCCCTACGAGCAGTACTTC. It yields the protein CAWGTRGPYEQYF.